The 21 T cell receptor beta chains below come from one sample, sequenced in a study of T cell responses to AZD1222 COVID-19 vaccine. Only in-frame clones appear in the TCRdb table, and some are missing; sequencing was by immunoSEQ multiplex PCR. The sample has approximately 70,000 clones, more than 80% seen once. Specimen: peripheral blood, collected on day 0 of AZD1222 vaccination. Source of these receptors: an adult in good health.

V is TRBV27 and J is TRBJ2-7; 8 bases fit TRBD1. Trimming removed 5 bases from V and 2 bases from J; junction bases left unmatched: 5. There are 14 residues in the CDR3. Germline V gene lookup returns CDR1 MNHEY and CDR2 SMNVEV (reference sequence). The CDR3 protein is CASSPRTGPYEQYF. CDR3 nucleotide sequence: TGTGCCAGCAGTCCCCGGACAGGGCCCTACGAGCAGTACTTC.

This chain links TRBV3-1 (or the pseudogene TRBV3-2) with TRBJ2-7; 11 bases line up with TRBD2. Trimming cost V 5 bases and J 4 bases; bases outside gene matches: 7. Germline V lookup: CDR1 LGHDT, CDR2 YNNKEL (reference sequence). This CDR3 comprises 15 residues. CDR3 in DNA: TGTGCCAGCAGCTCTCCTCTAGCGGGGGGATACGAGCAGTACTTC. Amino acid sequence: CASSSPLAGGYEQYF.

The chain uses TRBV7-3 and TRBJ2-2, with D uncertain. CDR1 and CDR2 from the germline V gene are SGHTA and FQGTGA. This CDR3 region has 15 residues. The V gene lost 8 bases and the J gene lost 2 bases, with 15 bases spanning the gap. The CDR3 nucleotides read TGTGCCAGCGGCCGGACGGCTATTAACACCGGGGAGCTGTTTTTT. It yields the protein CASGRTAINTGELFF.

The chain employs TRBV6-5 and TRBJ1-2, with TRBD1 matching over 9 bases. Germline V gene data show CDR1 as MNHEY and CDR2 as SVGAGI. V was clipped by 6 bases and J by 7 bases; unmatched bases: 12. CDR3 length: 15 residues. The DNA for the CDR3 is TGTGCCAGCAGCCCAACGAGGGGACAGGGCATTGGCTACACCTTC. Encoded protein: CASSPTRGQGIGYTF.

This chain uses TRBV15 with TRBJ2-4; 7 bases align to TRBD2. The germline V gene has CDR1 LNHNV and CDR2 YYDKDF (reference sequence). CDR3 length equals 16 residues. J gave up 1 base and V 1 base, and 4 bases lay outside the gene matches. This CDR3 is CATSRGGGIAKNIQYF. The CDR3 nucleotides are TGTGCCACCAGCAGAGGGGGAGGGATTGCCAAAAACATTCAGTACTTC. The entire variable domain, with the rest obtained from reference TRBV15 and TRBJ2-4, is as follows: DAMVIQNPRYQVTQFGKPVTLSCSQTLNHNVMYWYQQKSSQAPKLLFHYYDKDFNNEADTPDNFQSRRPNTSFCFLDIRSPGLGDTAMYLCATSRGGGIAKNIQYFGAGTRLSVL.

The genes are TRBV6-5 and TRBJ2-3, with 7 bases lining up with TRBD2. Germline V gives CDR1 MNHEY, CDR2 SVGAGI. Trimming cost V 6 bases and J 6 bases; bases outside gene matches: 3. CDR3 length: 12 residues. This CDR3 reads CASRGLQDTQYF. The CDR3 bases are TGTGCCAGCAGGGGACTACAGGATACGCAGTATTTT.

The rearrangement links TRBV28 to TRBJ1-4, with D possibly TRBD1 on 5 matching bases. The CDR3 length is 15 residues. The germline V gene has CDR1 MDHEN and CDR2 SYDVKM. The V gene lost 0 bases and the J gene lost 0 bases, with 5 bases spanning the gap. CDR3 sequence reads: CASSLWTATNEKLFF. In DNA, the CDR3 is TGTGCCAGCAGTTTATGGACAGCAACTAATGAAAAACTGTTTTTT.

The chain couples TRBV25-1 to TRBJ1-3; D uncertain. The germline V and J ends were trimmed by 1 base and 2 bases, with 6 bases remaining between them. Germline CDR1 reads MGHDK; CDR2 reads SYGVNS. The CDR3 totals 14 residues. The CDR3: CASSEWATGNTIYF. DNA of the CDR3: TGTGCCAGCAGTGAATGGGCCACTGGAAACACCATATATTTT.

A few counts support this clone. This CDR3 reads CASSPWTLGNTIYF. The CDR3, as DNA: TGTGCCAGCAGCCCCTGGACTCTAGGAAACACCATATATTTT. The genes are TRBV4-2 and TRBJ1-3; unclear D gene. The CDR3 totals 14 residues. The germline gives CDR1 LGHNA, CDR2 YNFKEQ. The V and J ends lost 4 bases and 4 bases respectively, with 11 bases between them.

V is TRBV20-1 and J is TRBJ2-3; 7 bases match TRBD2. The junction had 2 bases not matched to a gene; V was cut back by 4 bases and J by 7 bases. Germline lookup yields CDR1 DFQATT and CDR2 SNEGSKA (reference sequence). The CDR3 contains 11 residues. The CDR3 bases are TGCAGTGCTATGGGACTACATACGCAGTATTTT. It yields the protein CSAMGLHTQYF.

This clone has only one observation. This chain connects TRBV29-1 to TRBJ2-2, with 8 bases matching TRBD2. The trim removed 1 base at V and 4 bases at J, leaving 2 bases unmatched. Germline V gene sequence: CDR1 SQVTM, CDR2 ANQGSEA. The CDR3 extends over 14 amino acids. CDR3 sequence: CSVEVRGGTGELFF. CDR3 DNA sequence: TGCAGCGTTGAAGTTCGGGGGGGCACCGGGGAGCTGTTTTTT.

This clone was counted only a few times. The chain recombines TRBV19 with TRBJ1-5; D ambiguous. This CDR3 has 20 residues. Germline V gene data show CDR1 as LNHDA and CDR2 as SQIVND (reference sequence). The ends were cut back, 1 base at V and 0 bases at J, with 22 bases in the middle. CDR3 protein: CASSIVMGLMPGYSNQPQHF. In DNA form, the CDR3 reads TGTGCCAGTAGTATAGTTATGGGTTTGATGCCCGGGTATAGCAATCAGCCCCAGCATTTT. Supplemented by reference TRBV19 and TRBJ1-5, the full variable domain reads DGGITQSPKYLFRKEGQNVTLSCEQNLNHDAMYWYRQDPGQGLRLIYYSQIVNDFQKGDIAEGYSVSREKKESFPLTVTSAQKNPTAFYLCASSIVMGLMPGYSNQPQHFGDGTRLSIL.

This clone was seen more than once but under ten times. The chain joins TRBV28 to TRBJ2-1; D is uncertain. The CDR3 runs to 15 residues. Trimming removed 4 bases from V and 2 bases from J, with 12 bases in between. In germline, CDR1 is MDHEN, CDR2 SYDVKM. CDR3 amino acids: CASSSLADTYNEQFF. The DNA of the CDR3 is TGTGCCAGCAGTTCTCTGGCAGATACCTACAATGAGCAGTTCTTC.

The gene calls are TRBV4-2 and TRBJ1-1, with 7 bases fitting TRBD1. J lost 5 bases, V lost 1 base, and 10 bases had no gene match. This CDR3 is built from 16 residues. Germline assignment: CDR1 LGHNA and CDR2 YNFKEQ. The CDR3 coding sequence is TGTGCCAGCAGCCAAGGAGGGCACAGGGGTAGGACTGAAGCTTTCTTT. It codes for CASSQGGHRGRTEAFF.

This sequence joins TRBV12-3 or TRBV12-4 and TRBJ1-3; D is ambiguous. The CDR3 contains 11 residues. V was clipped by 5 bases and J by 9 bases, with 8 bases between them. CDR3 in DNA: TGTGCCAGCAGTCCGTCGACCACCATATATTTT. As protein: CASSPSTTIYF.

This chain links TRBV2 with TRBJ2-2; 9 positions match TRBD2. With V trimmed by 6 bases and J by 1 base, 3 bases remained unmatched. The CDR3 has 15 amino acids. The germline CDR1 and CDR2 sequences are SNHLY and FYNNEI. The CDR3 loop is CASRLLAGNTGELFF. The CDR3 DNA sequence: TGTGCCAGCAGGTTACTAGCGGGGAACACCGGGGAGCTGTTTTTT.

This sequence joins TRBV4-1 and TRBJ1-5, with D possibly being TRBD1 (6 bases). V was shortened by 1 base and J by 6 bases, with 19 bases between the two germline ends. The CDR3 extends over 17 amino acids. CDR1 and CDR2 from the germline V gene are MGHRA and YSYEKL. The CDR3: CASSQVQGPSGGQPQHF. CDR3 coding DNA: TGCGCCAGCAGCCAAGTCCAGGGGCCTTCGGGGGGTCAGCCCCAGCATTTT.

The chain employs TRBV11-1 and TRBJ2-7; 10 bases agree with TRBD1. The germline CDR1 and CDR2 sequences are SGHAT and FQDESV (reference sequence). V gave up 4 bases and J gave up 0 bases; unmatched junction bases: 3. The CDR3 runs 15 residues. The CDR3 is CASSSGTGVSYEQYF. The CDR3 region has the DNA TGTGCCAGCAGCTCCGGGACAGGGGTCTCCTACGAGCAGTACTTC.

This clone has a single count. The gene calls are TRBV4-3 and TRBJ2-7; D is unresolved. The V gene's germline CDR1 is LGHNA and CDR2 YSLEER. The CDR3 spans 15 residues. V was cut by 1 base and J by 1 base, with 11 bases left in between. The CDR3: CASSQVAGPSYEQYF. CDR3 coding DNA: TGCGCCAGCAGCCAAGTTGCAGGTCCATCCTACGAGCAGTACTTC.

The V gene is TRBV19, the J gene TRBJ2-4; D is possibly TRBD1 or TRBD2 (6 bases each). This CDR3 spans 15 amino acids. The V and J ends lost 5 bases and 8 bases respectively, with 19 bases between them. Germline CDR1 and CDR2: LNHDA and SQIVND (reference sequence). Here the CDR3 reads CASSVGGNYEDIQYF. The CDR3 region has the DNA TGTGCCAGTAGTGTAGGGGGGAATTATGAGGACATTCAGTACTTC.

V is TRBV29-1 and J is TRBJ1-1; D is unclear. This CDR3 region has 13 residues. V lost 4 bases and J 1 base, leaving 10 bases between the germline ends. Germline CDR1 and CDR2: SQVTM and ANQGSEA. DNA for the CDR3: TGCAGCGTTGTCGGGAATACGAACACTGAAGCTTTCTTT. Protein sequence: CSVVGNTNTEAFF.